This entry is about one TCR beta chain. The data were taken from a study of blood T cell repertoires in COVID-19. Study-wide background: PBMCs, B-cell-depleted T cells, or T cells were the source of the cDNA or gDNA that made up the material.

Produced via immunoSEQ multiplex PCR; TCRdb's table is partial and in-frame only. The sample carries hundreds of thousands of clones, roughly nine tenths recorded once. This CDR3 is built from 11 residues. CDR1 SNHLY and CDR2 FYNNEI come from the germline V gene. V was clipped by 6 bases and J by 9 bases, with 8 bases between them. The chain employs TRBV2 and TRBJ2-2; no definite D call. The sample taken for sequencing was PBMCs or T cells enriched from blood (not recorded which). This receptor was obtained from a man in his thirties or forties who had recovered from COVID-19. CDR3 residues: CASSLFRELFF. CDR3 DNA: TGTGCCAGCAGCCTATTTCGGGAGCTGTTTTTT.